One sample yielded the 30 T cell receptor beta chains listed below, sequenced in a study of blood T cell repertoires in COVID-19. The table came from immunoSEQ multiplex PCR; TCRdb's copy has only in-frame clones and leaves some out. The table has some 150,000 clones, approximately 80% seen once. Material for sequencing was peripheral blood. These TCRs come from a man aged 55-75 years with active or convalescent COVID-19.

In nucleotides, the CDR3 is TGTGCCAGCAGGCGGGTCCGCACCGGGGAGCTGTTTTTT. Encoded protein: CASRRVRTGELFF. The genes are TRBV12-3 or TRBV12-4 and TRBJ2-2; D might be TRBD2 (5 bases). The ends were cut back, 6 bases at V and 4 bases at J, with 9 bases in the middle. This CDR3 is 13 amino acids long.

The V gene is TRBV28, the J gene TRBJ1-2, with a tentative D call TRBD1 (6 bases). The CDR3 covers 15 residues. CDR1 is MDHEN, CDR2 SYDVKM, per germline. V lost 4 bases to trimming and J lost 0 bases, with 12 bases between them. The CDR3 DNA reads TGTGCCAGCAGTTATAGGGGGAATACTAACTATGGCTACACCTTC. Protein sequence: CASSYRGNTNYGYTF.

V usage is TRBV5-5 and J usage is TRBJ2-1, with TRBD1 identical over 8 bases. The V and J ends lost 6 bases and 2 bases, in that order; junction bases with no gene match: 7. CDR3 length: 15 residues. Germline assignment: CDR1 SGHKS and CDR2 YYEKEE (reference sequence). DNA of the CDR3: TGTGCCAGCACCCCGGGACAGGCCCCCTACAATGAGCAGTTCTTC. Translating gives CASTPGQAPYNEQFF.

This rearrangement joins TRBV7-2 to TRBJ1-2, with 10 bases lining up with TRBD1. After removal of 2 bases from V and 7 bases from J, the junction contained 13 bases not matched to a gene. Germline CDR1 and CDR2: SGHTA and FQGNSA. The CDR3 has 17 amino acids. The CDR3 sequence: CASSLFQSGQGMAGYTF. CDR3 nucleotide sequence: TGTGCCAGCAGCTTATTCCAATCGGGACAGGGGATGGCTGGCTACACCTTC. The whole variable domain, filled in from reference TRBV7-2 and TRBJ1-2, reads GAGVSQSPSNKVTEKGKDVELRCDPISGHTALYWYRQSLGQGLEFLIYFQGNSAPDKSGLPSDRFSAERTGGSVSTLTIQRTQQEDSAVYLCASSLFQSGQGMAGYTFGSGTRLTVV.

This rearrangement joins TRBV5-1 to TRBJ2-5; D is unresolved. CDR1 and CDR2 from the germline V gene are SGHRS and YFSETQ. The V end lost 1 base, the J end lost 7 bases, and 11 bases lay between the germline ends. CDR3 size: 13 residues. CDR3 sequence: CASSLQVVGTQYF. In nucleotides, the CDR3 is TGCGCCAGCAGCTTGCAGGTGGTCGGGACCCAGTACTTC.

The CDR3 protein is CASRLGRYGYTF. The CDR3 DNA reads as TGTGCAAGTCGCTTAGGGAGGTATGGCTACACCTTC. The chain recombines TRBV12-2 with TRBJ1-2. TRBV12-2 is a pseudogene segment. The CDR3 is 12 residues long.

This clone was counted once. The V gene is TRBV18, the J gene TRBJ1-1, with 7 bases aligning to TRBD1. CDR3 length equals 18 residues. Germline V lookup: CDR1 KGHSH, CDR2 LQKENI. V trimming: 6 bases; J trimming: 4 bases; junction bases outside the gene matches: 20. The CDR3 sequence: CASSLRQGGGQGGTEAFF. The CDR3 nucleotides read TGTGCCAGCTCCCTCAGACAGGGCGGTGGCCAAGGAGGCACTGAAGCTTTCTTT.

This chain uses TRBV28 with TRBJ2-7; 10 bases align to TRBD1. The CDR3 covers 15 residues. Germline CDR1 and CDR2: MDHEN and SYDVKM. With 4 bases clipped from V and 1 base from J, the junction kept 4 bases outside the gene matches. The CDR3 DNA is TGTGCCAGCAGTTCGACAGGGGGCTGGTCCTACGAGCAGTACTTC. The encoded protein is CASSSTGGWSYEQYF. Combining the CDR3 with reference TRBV28 and TRBJ2-7 gives the whole variable domain DVKVTQSSRYLVKRTGEKVFLECVQDMDHENMFWYRQDPGLGLRLIYFSYDVKMKEKGDIPEGYSVSREKKERFSLILESASTNQTSMYLCASSSTGGWSYEQYFGPGTRLTVT.

The chain carries TRBV7-2 and TRBJ1-1; maybe TRBD1 (5 bases). From germline, CDR1 is SGHTA and CDR2 FQGNSA. Trimming pared 1 base from V and 6 bases from J, leaving 12 bases between. The CDR3 contains 14 residues. CDR3 residues: CASSLGPGIAEAFF. The CDR3 nucleotides are TGTGCCAGCAGCTTAGGGCCAGGGATAGCTGAAGCTTTCTTT.

The chain employs TRBV4-2 and TRBJ2-2; the match to TRBD2 covers 7 bases. The CDR3 loop spans 19 amino acids. The V segment lost 4 bases and the J segment 6 bases; nucleotides outside the gene matches: 20. Per the germline V gene, CDR1 is LGHNA and CDR2 is YNFKEQ. The CDR3 here is CASSRKGRGGAGIAGELFF. The CDR3 bases are TGTGCCAGCAGCCGAAAAGGACGTGGAGGAGCGGGAATCGCCGGGGAGCTGTTTTTT.

This clone appeared a single time. The rearrangement joins TRBV13 to TRBJ1-2; no reliable D call. The germline V gene has CDR1 PRHDT and CDR2 FYEKMQ (reference sequence). The germline V and J ends were trimmed by 1 base and 5 bases, with 14 bases remaining between them. The CDR3 is 15 amino acids. The CDR3, as DNA: TGTGCCAGCAGCTTAGAATTGGAGGGCAGATATGGCTACACCTTC. Translated, it gives CASSLELEGRYGYTF. The full variable domain, in which reference TRBV13 and TRBJ1-2 provide the parts outside the CDR3, is AAGVIQSPRHLIKEKRETATLKCYPIPRHDTVYWYQQGPGQDPQFLISFYEKMQSDKGSIPDRFSAQQFSDYHSELNMSSLELGDSALYFCASSLELEGRYGYTFGSGTRLTVV.

This chain links TRBV13 with TRBJ1-5; possibly TRBD1 for D (5 bases). The CDR3 sequence is 12 residues long. V lost 6 bases and J lost 4, with 7 bases in between. Germline CDR1 is PRHDT and CDR2 is FYEKMQ (reference sequence). The CDR3 region is CASSRGNQPQHF. CDR3 DNA sequence: TGTGCCAGCAGTAGGGGTAATCAGCCCCAGCATTTT.

This clone showed up just once. The chain recombines TRBV28 with TRBJ1-6, with D perhaps TRBD1 (5 bases). The CDR3 covers 12 residues. CDR1 is MDHEN and CDR2 is SYDVKM in the germline V gene. V lost 6 bases and J 10 bases, leaving 10 bases between the germline ends. The CDR3 coding sequence is TGTGCCAGCAGGGCAGGGCTCTCACCCCTCCACTTT. Protein: CASRAGLSPLHF.

This rearrangement joins TRBV5-1 to TRBJ2-2; 11 bases align to TRBD2. The V and J ends lost 1 base and 0 bases, in that order; junction bases with no gene match: 5. The CDR3 length is 18 residues. CDR1 and CDR2 from the germline V gene are SGHRS and YFSETQ. CDR3 in amino acids: CASSLSLAGGPNTGELFF. DNA of the CDR3: TGCGCCAGCAGCTTGAGCCTAGCGGGAGGTCCGAACACCGGGGAGCTGTTTTTT. Based on the CDR3 plus reference TRBV5-1 and TRBJ2-2, the full variable domain is KAGVTQTPRYLIKTRGQQVTLSCSPISGHRSVSWYQQTPGQGLQFLFEYFSETQRNKGNFPGRFSGRQFSNSRSEMNVSTLELGDSALYLCASSLSLAGGPNTGELFFGEGSRLTVL.

The gene calls are TRBV10-3 and TRBJ1-1; 7 positions match TRBD1. There are 15 residues in the CDR3. Germline values: CDR1 ENHRY, CDR2 SYGVKD. With 2 bases clipped from V and 1 base from J, the junction kept 4 bases outside the gene matches. The CDR3 reads CAISEPAGGNTEAFF. The CDR3 DNA follows: TGTGCCATCAGTGAGCCTGCAGGGGGGAACACTGAAGCTTTCTTT.

The chain is built from TRBV2 and TRBJ1-5; 7 positions match TRBD1. The V segment lost 4 bases and the J segment 0 bases; nucleotides outside the gene matches: 6. CDR3 length: 16 residues. Looked up from germline, CDR1 is SNHLY and CDR2 is FYNNEI. The CDR3 DNA reads TGTGCCAGCAGTGGCCAGGGGGTGTATAGCAATCAGCCCCAGCATTTT. This gives the protein CASSGQGVYSNQPQHF.

The rearrangement links TRBV29-1 to TRBJ2-2, with D possibly being TRBD2 (5 bases). The CDR3 is made up of 13 amino acids. Trimming pared 6 bases from V and 5 bases from J, leaving 13 bases between. Per the germline V gene, CDR1 is SQVTM and CDR2 is ANQGSEA. The CDR3 loop reads CSVGLRWTGELFF. CDR3 nucleotides: TGCAGCGTCGGACTTCGGTGGACCGGGGAGCTGTTTTTT.

The chain combines TRBV21-1 with TRBJ1-2; the table's D call, TRBD1, has no DNA check behind it. TRBV21-1 is deemed a pseudogene. The CDR3 extends over 16 amino acids. CDR3 in amino acids: CASIDGQGYCNYGYTF. The CDR3 coding sequence is TGTGCCAGCATTGACGGACAGGGCTATTGTAACTATGGCTACACCTTC.

This clone has more than one count but fewer than ten. The chain couples TRBV7-2 to TRBJ2-1; TRBD2 matches at 7 bases. Germline V CDR1 and CDR2: SGHTA, FQGNSA. This CDR3 contains 14 residues. J gave up 7 bases and V 1 base, and 4 bases lay outside the gene matches. The CDR3 coding sequence is TGTGCCAGCAGCTTAGACAAGCGGGGAAATGAGCAGTTCTTC. It translates to CASSLDKRGNEQFF.

The V gene is TRBV20-1, the J gene TRBJ2-7; TRBD2 might be the D (6 bases). Trimming removed 3 bases from V and 7 bases from J, with 19 bases in between. The CDR3 covers 14 residues. CDR1 DFQATT and CDR2 SNEGSKA come from the germline V gene (reference sequence). The CDR3 reads CSASSPGFGGEQYF. CDR3 bases: TGCAGTGCTAGTTCTCCGGGGTTCGGAGGGGAGCAGTACTTC.

The CDR3 coding sequence is TGTGCCACCAGCAGAGATACCCGACTAGCGGGAGGGCTAGGGAATGAGCAGTTCTTC. Amino acids: CATSRDTRLAGGLGNEQFF. The chain has TRBV15 and TRBJ2-1, with 14 positions matching TRBD2. The CDR3 spans 19 residues. Germline V gene data show CDR1 as LNHNV and CDR2 as YYDKDF (reference sequence). V was clipped by 0 bases and J by 7 bases; unmatched bases: 11.

The chain carries TRBV28 and TRBJ2-1, with a possible D match to TRBD2 (5 bases). CDR3 length: 16 residues. Trimming took off 3 bases at V and 0 bases at J, with 12 bases between the two ends. Germline values: CDR1 MDHEN, CDR2 SYDVKM. The CDR3 nucleotides read TGTGCCAGCAGTTTTCAACTAGGGAGCTCCTACAATGAGCAGTTCTTC. As protein: CASSFQLGSSYNEQFF.

The chain joins TRBV5-4 to TRBJ2-6; D might be TRBD1 (5 bases). V lost 2 bases and J 4 bases, leaving 13 bases between the germline ends. The CDR3 contains 16 residues. Germline CDR1 reads SGHNT; CDR2 reads YYREEE (reference sequence). The CDR3 DNA reads TGTGCCAGCAGCTTAAGGGCAGGGTCCGGGGCCAACGTCCTGACTTTC. This codes for CASSLRAGSGANVLTF. The complete variable domain, with remaining parts taken from reference TRBV5-4 and TRBJ2-6, reads ETGVTQSPTHLIKTRGQQVTLRCSSQSGHNTVSWYQQALGQGPQFIFQYYREEENGRGNFPPRFSGLQFPNYSSELNVNALELDDSALYLCASSLRAGSGANVLTFGAGSRLTVL.

This rearrangement joins TRBV5-1 to TRBJ2-5; 8 bases line up with TRBD2. Germline trimming cut 3 bases from V and 2 bases from J; bases unmatched to any gene: 15. The CDR3 is 18 residues long. Germline CDR1 and CDR2: SGHRS and YFSETQ. CDR3 in DNA: TGCGCCAGCAGCTCCCCCGGGGGGGACGTTGGGCTACAAGAGACCCAGTACTTC. This sequence encodes CASSSPGGDVGLQETQYF.

The chain combines TRBV3-1 (or the pseudogene TRBV3-2) with TRBJ1-2; TRBD1 might be the D (6 bases). Per the germline V gene, CDR1 is LGHDT and CDR2 is YNNKEL (reference sequence). V dropped 0 bases and J dropped 4 bases, with 9 bases sitting between them. CDR3 size: 14 residues. In nucleotides, the CDR3 is TGTGCCAGCAGCCAAGAGACAGGCTTCTATGGCTACACCTTC. It is translated as CASSQETGFYGYTF.

V usage is TRBV21-1 and J usage is TRBJ2-1; the D call of TRBD1 is as the table states it, not checked on the DNA. TRBV21-1 is deemed a pseudogene. CDR3 length equals 14 residues. The CDR3 nucleotides are TGTGCCAGCAGCAGGGGCAGGGGGTACTATGAGCAGTTCTTC. Protein: CASSRGRGYYEQFF.

The V gene is TRBV19, the J gene TRBJ2-2; D is perhaps TRBD2 (5 bases). V gave up 7 bases and J gave up 1 base, with 10 bases separating them. The germline CDR1 and CDR2 sequences are LNHDA and SQIVND (reference sequence). The CDR3 spans 14 residues. CDR3 protein: CASIDRGNTGELFF. In DNA, the CDR3 is TGTGCCAGTATCGATCGGGGGAACACCGGGGAGCTGTTTTTT.

A remark on this clone: The DNA is left out, because the CDR3 cannot be placed on it with certainty; the CDR3 is given as TCRdb lists it. The V gene is TRBV12-2, the J gene TRBJ2-5; TRBD2 is taken as the D call from the table, unchecked against the DNA. TRBV12-2 constitutes a pseudogene. The CDR3 spans 19 residues, counting both ends. This chain's CDR3 is CASRLAWGFGTSILETQYF.

The chain joins TRBV6-5 to TRBJ2-7; tentatively, D is TRBD2 (6 bases). Trimming removed 6 bases at V and 1 base at J, with 10 bases between. In germline, CDR1 is MNHEY, CDR2 SVGAGI. The CDR3 contains 13 residues. The CDR3 spells CASSRLVSYEQYF. The CDR3 DNA reads as TGTGCCAGCAGCCGACTAGTTTCCTACGAGCAGTACTTC.

This clone has a handful of counts. J is TRBJ2-7 and V is TRBV6-2 or TRBV6-3; D perhaps matches TRBD2 (6 bases). Trimming took 4 bases from V and 3 from J, leaving 16 bases between them. The CDR3 loop spans 15 amino acids. Germline V CDR1 and CDR2: MNHEY, SVGEGT. In DNA form, the CDR3 reads TGTGCCAGCAGTTTCCCGCCCGGGGGAGGCTACGAGCAGTACTTC. Translated: CASSFPPGGGYEQYF.